A single sample is the source of the 17 T cell receptor beta chains below, sequenced in a study of cytomegalovirus exposure and HLA in healthy donors. A multiplex PCR was run with 60 Vbeta primers and 13 Jbeta primers. Measured with immunoSEQ multiplex PCR; TCRdb has only the in-frame clones, and not every one. The sample lists about 130,000 clones; around 80% were seen once. Sequenced input: PBMCs. These receptors originate from a man aged 35-49 years in good health and CMV-seropositive.

The V gene is TRBV19, the J gene TRBJ1-2; D is ambiguous. CDR1 and CDR2 (germline): LNHDA, SQIVND (reference sequence). The CDR3 extends over 14 amino acids. Trimming removed 1 base at V and 2 bases at J, with 8 bases between. The CDR3 region has the DNA TGTGCCAGTAGTATAGCCCCCAGGAACTATGGCTACACCTTC. It codes for CASSIAPRNYGYTF.

The V call is TRBV5-1, the J call TRBJ2-3, with 9 positions matching TRBD2. Germline CDR1 and CDR2: SGHRS and YFSETQ. Trimming cost V 4 bases and J 5 bases; bases outside gene matches: 8. The CDR3 covers 15 residues. CDR3 sequence: CASSVPVRGGDTQYF. The CDR3 region has the DNA TGCGCCAGCAGCGTACCCGTGCGGGGGGGAGATACGCAGTATTTT.

J is TRBJ1-4 and V is TRBV28; TRBD1 agrees at 9 bases. Trimming cost V 6 bases and J 7 bases; bases outside gene matches: 6. Per the germline V gene, CDR1 is MDHEN and CDR2 is SYDVKM. This CDR3 region has 14 residues. CDR3 coding DNA: TGTGCCAGCAGGGGACAGGGAGGAGGTGAAAAACTGTTTTTT. Its protein is CASRGQGGGEKLFF.

J is TRBJ2-1 and V is TRBV2; 7 bases map to TRBD2. After removal of 7 bases from V and 6 bases from J, the junction contained 3 bases not matched to a gene. The CDR3 contains 12 residues. The germline V gene encodes CDR1 SNHLY and CDR2 FYNNEI. CDR3 DNA sequence: TGTGCCAGCAACATAGCGGGCAATGAGCAGTTCTTC. Protein: CASNIAGNEQFF. Filled out from reference TRBV2 and TRBJ2-1, the complete variable domain reads EPEVTQTPSHQVTQMGQEVILRCVPISNHLYFYWYRQILGQKVEFLVSFYNNEISEKSEIFDDQFSVERPDGSNFTLKIRSTKLEDSAMYFCASNIAGNEQFFGPGTRLTVL.

The V and J genes are TRBV9 and TRBJ2-7; TRBD2 might be the D (5 bases). The CDR3 runs 14 residues. Per the germline V gene, CDR1 is SGDLS and CDR2 is YYNGEE. V was pared by 0 bases and J by 3 bases, with 10 bases between. In DNA, the CDR3 is TGTGCCAGCAGCGTAGGTGGAGGACTCTACGAGCAGTACTTC. Translated, it gives CASSVGGGLYEQYF. The whole variable domain, filled in from reference TRBV9 and TRBJ2-7, reads DSGVTQTPKHLITATGQRVTLRCSPRSGDLSVYWYQQSLDQGLQFLIQYYNGEERAKGNILERFSAQQFPDLHSELNLSSLELGDSALYFCASSVGGGLYEQYFGPGTRLTVT.

Only one count was recorded for this clone. The CDR3 is CASSQDIRFNQPQHF. Here the CDR3 DNA reads TGCGCCAGCAGCCAAGATATCAGGTTCAATCAGCCCCAGCATTTT. This chain connects TRBV4-1 to TRBJ1-5; D is unclear. The germline V gene encodes CDR1 MGHRA and CDR2 YSYEKL. CDR3 length: 15 amino acids. V was clipped by 0 bases and J by 3 bases, with 9 bases between them.

Note on this clone: The junction does not match germline at one end; this may be a read error. CDR3 sequence reads: CAWSTRDGGSLNF. The CDR3 nucleotides are TGTGCCTGGAGCACGCGTGACGGCGGGAGTCTAAATTTT. V is TRBV30 and J is TRBJ2-3; TRBD2 aligns across 7 bases. CDR1 GTSNPN and CDR2 SVGIG come from the germline V gene (reference sequence). The CDR3 runs to 13 residues.

The chain links TRBV11-2 to TRBJ1-1, with D perhaps matching TRBD1 (6 bases). The CDR3 consists of 14 residues. Trimming took off 5 bases at V and 4 bases at J, with 14 bases between the two ends. The germline V gene encodes CDR1 SGHAT and CDR2 FQNNGV. CDR3: CASSNREGSTEAFF. The CDR3 region has the DNA TGTGCCAGCAGCAACAGGGAGGGGAGCACTGAAGCTTTCTTT.

On this clone: Within the sample, other DNA sequences also encode this same CDR3. V usage is TRBV9 and J usage is TRBJ1-6, with a weak D call TRBD1 (5 bases). From germline, CDR1 is SGDLS and CDR2 YYNGEE. The CDR3 runs 15 residues. Deletions cut 3 bases from V and 7 bases from J, with 14 bases between. The CDR3 is CASSGGDFLNSPLHF. DNA of the CDR3: TGTGCCAGCAGCGGGGGGGACTTCTTAAATTCACCCCTCCACTTT.

For this clone: This sample also contains other DNA sequences that code for the same CDR3. This sequence joins TRBV19 and TRBJ1-2, with TRBD1 matching 7 bases. The CDR3 has 14 residues. The germline V gene encodes CDR1 LNHDA and CDR2 SQIVND (reference sequence). Unmatched junction bases numbered 8, after V lost 5 bases and J lost 5 bases. The CDR3: CASSLTGASYGYTF. CDR3 nucleotide sequence: TGTGCCAGTAGTCTAACAGGGGCCTCGTATGGCTACACCTTC.

This clone was seen a handful of times. The chain joins TRBV28 to TRBJ1-1, with 7 bases fitting TRBD1. Germline V CDR1 and CDR2: MDHEN, SYDVKM. CDR3 size: 16 residues. V was pared by 4 bases and J by 0 bases, with 8 bases of the junction left unmatched. The CDR3 reads CASSSPGQPLNTEAFF. Written as DNA, the CDR3 is TGTGCCAGCAGTTCACCGGGACAGCCCCTGAACACTGAAGCTTTCTTT.

The chain links TRBV4-1 to TRBJ2-3; no clear D. V was shortened by 4 bases and J by 0 bases, with 11 bases between the two germline ends. This CDR3 is built from 15 residues. Germline values: CDR1 MGHRA, CDR2 YSYEKL. The DNA of the CDR3 is TGCGCCAGCAGCCCCAACACGGGTAGCACAGATACGCAGTATTTT. As protein: CASSPNTGSTDTQYF.

The V and J genes are TRBV5-3 and TRBJ2-7, with 7 bases that match TRBD1. Being an ORF, TRBV5-3 has a function that is uncertain. The CDR3 covers 19 residues. The V and J ends lost 4 bases and 6 bases, in that order; junction bases with no gene match: 25. CDR3 loop: CARSPIGTATGAGTGEQYF. The CDR3 DNA is TGTGCCAGAAGCCCCATTGGGACAGCGACCGGGGCGGGCACTGGCGAGCAGTACTTC.

V usage is TRBV28 and J usage is TRBJ2-7; a possible D gene is TRBD1 (6 bases). CDR1 and CDR2 from the germline V gene are MDHEN and SYDVKM. The CDR3 length is 14 residues. Between the trimmed V and J ends, which lost 8 bases and 4 bases, there was a span of 18 bases. The CDR3 spells CASVRSGQKYEQYF. In DNA form, the CDR3 reads TGTGCCAGCGTTAGATCGGGACAAAAGTACGAGCAGTACTTC.

V usage is TRBV6-6 and J usage is TRBJ2-7; 7 nucleotides match TRBD1. The CDR3 is made up of 15 amino acids. The V gene end was trimmed by 7 bases and the J gene end by 0 bases; junction bases not matched to a gene: 9. The germline V gene encodes CDR1 MNHNY and CDR2 SVGAGI (reference sequence). Here the CDR3 DNA reads TGTGCCAGCACCCAGGGGGTAGCGAGCTCCTACGAGCAGTACTTC. The encoded protein is CASTQGVASSYEQYF.

The chain carries TRBV29-1 and TRBJ2-7, with 10 nucleotides matching TRBD2. The CDR3 covers 16 residues. V shed 4 bases and J 1 base; nucleotides not matched to a gene: 10. Germline CDR1 reads SQVTM; CDR2 reads ANQGSEA. The CDR3 nucleotides read TGCAGCGTTGGGGGTAGCGGGAGGTTTGGTTCCTACGAGCAGTACTTC. Amino acid sequence: CSVGGSGRFGSYEQYF.

This clone has just a few counts. Here the CDR3 DNA reads TGTGCCAGCAGGAACACAGATATTACGCAGTATTTT. Translation gives CASRNTDITQYF. The rearrangement uses TRBV27 and TRBJ2-3; no clear D. Germline CDR1 reads MNHEY; CDR2 reads SMNVEV (reference sequence). V dropped 6 bases and J dropped 8 bases, with 12 bases sitting between them. The CDR3 extends over 12 amino acids.